Only a few counts were recorded for the clone carrying this T cell receptor (beta chain). This CDR3 contains 16 residues. Germline V lookup: CDR1 SEHNR, CDR2 FQNEAQ (reference sequence). The V and J ends lost 2 bases and 3 bases respectively, with 15 bases between them. Data came from immunoSEQ multiplex PCR; TCRdb stores just in-frame clones and leaves some out. The data hold 100,000 to 150,000 clones, with around 84% observed a single time. This entry is derived from a study of T cell responses to AZD1222 COVID-19 vaccine. The chain is built from TRBV7-9 and TRBJ2-3, with D uncertain. This receptor was taken from an adult who received the AZD1222 COVID-19 vaccine. The sequenced sample was peripheral blood, obtained 28 days after the second AZD1222 dose. CDR3 residues: CASSLMSGHTTDTQYF. The CDR3 DNA reads TGTGCCAGCAGCTTAATGTCGGGCCACACAACAGATACGCAGTATTTT.